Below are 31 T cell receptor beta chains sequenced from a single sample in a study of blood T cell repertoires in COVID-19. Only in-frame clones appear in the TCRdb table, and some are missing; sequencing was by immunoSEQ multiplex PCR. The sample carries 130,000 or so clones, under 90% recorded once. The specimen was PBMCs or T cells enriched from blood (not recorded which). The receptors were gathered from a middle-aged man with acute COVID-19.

The DNA of the CDR3 is TGCGCCAGCAGCTCCGGGACTGCCCAAGATACGCAGTATTTT. Encoded protein: CASSSGTAQDTQYF. V gene TRBV5-1 combines with J gene TRBJ2-3, with TRBD2 as a possible D gene (6 bases). V dropped 3 bases and J dropped 5 bases, with 13 bases sitting between them. Germline V gene data show CDR1 as SGHRS and CDR2 as YFSETQ. There are 14 residues in the CDR3.

The DNA for the CDR3 is TGTGCCAGCAGTGAAAATACCGGGATAGCCACCGGGGAGCTGTTTTTT. Translated, it gives CASSENTGIATGELFF. The chain links TRBV2 to TRBJ2-2; D perhaps matches TRBD2 (5 bases). Germline-derived CDR1 and CDR2 are SNHLY and FYNNEI. Trimming removed 2 bases from V and 4 bases from J, with 14 bases in between. The CDR3 extends over 16 amino acids.

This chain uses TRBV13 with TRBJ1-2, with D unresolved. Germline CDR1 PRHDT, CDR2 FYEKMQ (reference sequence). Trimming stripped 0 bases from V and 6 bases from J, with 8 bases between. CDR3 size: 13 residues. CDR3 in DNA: TGTGCCAGCAGCTTAGGCCGCGTCGATGGCTACACCTTC. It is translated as CASSLGRVDGYTF.

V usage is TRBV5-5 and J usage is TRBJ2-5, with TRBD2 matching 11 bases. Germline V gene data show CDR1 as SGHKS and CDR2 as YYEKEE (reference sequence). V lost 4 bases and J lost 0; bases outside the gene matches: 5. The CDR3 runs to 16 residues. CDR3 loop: CASSPGLAENQETQYF. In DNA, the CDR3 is TGTGCCAGCAGCCCGGGACTAGCGGAAAACCAAGAGACCCAGTACTTC.

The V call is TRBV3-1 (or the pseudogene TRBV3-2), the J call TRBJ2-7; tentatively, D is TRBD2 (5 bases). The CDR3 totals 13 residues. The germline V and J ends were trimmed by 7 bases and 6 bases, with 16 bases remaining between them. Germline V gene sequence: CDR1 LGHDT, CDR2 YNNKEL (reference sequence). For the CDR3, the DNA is TGTGCCAGCACCTCAGTAGCGACGGGCGAGCAGTACTTC. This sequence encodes CASTSVATGEQYF.

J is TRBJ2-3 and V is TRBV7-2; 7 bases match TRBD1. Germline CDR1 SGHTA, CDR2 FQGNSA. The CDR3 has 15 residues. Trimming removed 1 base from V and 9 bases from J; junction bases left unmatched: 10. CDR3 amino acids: CASSLEGQGVGTQYF. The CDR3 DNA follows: TGTGCCAGCAGCTTAGAAGGCCAGGGGGTAGGGACGCAGTATTTT.

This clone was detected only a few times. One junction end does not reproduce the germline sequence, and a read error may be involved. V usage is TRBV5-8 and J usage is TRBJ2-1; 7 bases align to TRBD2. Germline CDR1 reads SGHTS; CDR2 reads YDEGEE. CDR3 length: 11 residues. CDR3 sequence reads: CLGRAYNEQFF. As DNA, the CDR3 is TGCCTTGGGAGGGCCTACAATGAGCAGTTCTTC.

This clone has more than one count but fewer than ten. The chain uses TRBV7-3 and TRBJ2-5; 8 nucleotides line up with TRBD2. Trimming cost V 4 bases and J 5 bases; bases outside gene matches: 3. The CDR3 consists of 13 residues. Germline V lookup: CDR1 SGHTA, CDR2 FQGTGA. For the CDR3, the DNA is TGTGCCAGCAGCTCCGGGGGGGCTGAGACCCAGTACTTC. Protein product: CASSSGGAETQYF.

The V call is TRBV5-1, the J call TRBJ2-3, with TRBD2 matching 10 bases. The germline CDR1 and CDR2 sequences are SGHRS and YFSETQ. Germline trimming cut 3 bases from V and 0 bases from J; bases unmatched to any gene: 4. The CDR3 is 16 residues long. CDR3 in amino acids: CASSSWTSGSTDTQYF. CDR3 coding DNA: TGCGCCAGCAGCTCGTGGACTAGCGGTAGCACAGATACGCAGTATTTT.

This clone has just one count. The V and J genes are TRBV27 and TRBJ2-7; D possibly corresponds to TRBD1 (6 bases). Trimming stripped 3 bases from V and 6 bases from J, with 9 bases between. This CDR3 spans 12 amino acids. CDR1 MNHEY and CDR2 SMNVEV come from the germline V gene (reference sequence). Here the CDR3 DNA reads TGTGCCAGCAGTTTGGGGGCGGGCGAGCAGTACTTC. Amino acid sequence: CASSLGAGEQYF.

The chain's CDR3 is CASSYPREGNEQFF. DNA for the CDR3: TGCGCCAGCAGCTACCCCCGGGAGGGCAATGAGCAGTTCTTC. This chain uses TRBV5-1 with TRBJ2-1; 8 nucleotides align to TRBD2. Germline V CDR1 and CDR2: SGHRS, YFSETQ. After removal of 3 bases from V and 6 bases from J, the junction contained 5 bases not matched to a gene. The CDR3 is 14 amino acids.

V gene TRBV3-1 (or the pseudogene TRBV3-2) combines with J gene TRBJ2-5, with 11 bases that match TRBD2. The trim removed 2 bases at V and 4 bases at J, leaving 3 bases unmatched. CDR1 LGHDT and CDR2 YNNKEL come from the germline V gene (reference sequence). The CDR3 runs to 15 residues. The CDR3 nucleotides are TGTGCCAGCAGCCAAAACCTAGCGGGGGGAGAGACCCAGTACTTC. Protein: CASSQNLAGGETQYF.

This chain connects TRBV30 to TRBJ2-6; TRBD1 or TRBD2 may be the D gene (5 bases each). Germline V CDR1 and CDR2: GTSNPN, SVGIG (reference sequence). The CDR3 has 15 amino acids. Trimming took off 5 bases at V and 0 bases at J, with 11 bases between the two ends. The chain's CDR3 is CAWGTGNSGANVLTF. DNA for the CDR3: TGTGCCTGGGGGACGGGGAACTCTGGGGCCAACGTCCTGACTTTC. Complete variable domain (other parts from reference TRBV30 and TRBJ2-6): SQTIHQWPATLVQPVGSPLSLECTVEGTSNPNLYWYRQAAGRGLQLLFYSVGIGQISSEVPQNLSASRPQDRQFILSSKKLLLSDSGFYLCAWGTGNSGANVLTFGAGSRLTVL.

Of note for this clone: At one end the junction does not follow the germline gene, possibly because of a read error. The CDR3, as DNA: TGTGCCAGCAGCTTCACTAGCGGACCACAAGAGCCCCAGTACTTC. Translated, it gives CASSFTSGPQEPQYF. The J gene is TRBJ2-5, the V gene TRBV7-2, with 8 bases identical to TRBD2. The CDR3 is 15 amino acids. The V gene's germline CDR1 is SGHTA and CDR2 FQGNSA.

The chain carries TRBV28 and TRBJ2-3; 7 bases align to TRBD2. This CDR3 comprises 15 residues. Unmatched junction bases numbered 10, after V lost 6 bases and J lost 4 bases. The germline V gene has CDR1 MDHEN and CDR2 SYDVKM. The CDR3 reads CASSRASGISDTQYF. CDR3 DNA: TGTGCCAGCAGCCGCGCTAGCGGTATTTCAGATACGCAGTATTTT.

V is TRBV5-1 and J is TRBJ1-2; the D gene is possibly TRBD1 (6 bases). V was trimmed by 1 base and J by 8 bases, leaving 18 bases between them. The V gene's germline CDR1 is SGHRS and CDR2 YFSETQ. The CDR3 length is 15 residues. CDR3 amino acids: CASSLSGQTLGGYTF. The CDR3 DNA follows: TGCGCCAGCAGCTTGAGCGGACAGACATTGGGAGGCTACACCTTC.

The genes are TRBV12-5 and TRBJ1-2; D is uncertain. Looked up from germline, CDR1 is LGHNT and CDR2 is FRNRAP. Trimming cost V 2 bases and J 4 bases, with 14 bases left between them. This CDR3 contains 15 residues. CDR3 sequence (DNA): TGTGCTAGTGGTTTGTTGGAGGAATCGAGCTATGGCTACACCTTC. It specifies CASGLLEESSYGYTF.

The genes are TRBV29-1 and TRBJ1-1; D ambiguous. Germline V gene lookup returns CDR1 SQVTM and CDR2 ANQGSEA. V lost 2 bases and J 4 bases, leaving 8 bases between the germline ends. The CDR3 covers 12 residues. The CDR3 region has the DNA TGCAGCGTTGAAATACAACCCACTGAAGCTTTCTTT. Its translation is CSVEIQPTEAFF. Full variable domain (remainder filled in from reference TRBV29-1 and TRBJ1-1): SAVISQKPSRDICQRGTSLTIQCQVDSQVTMMFWYRQQPGQSLTLIATANQGSEATYESGFVIDKFPISRPNLTFSTLTVSNMSPEDSSIYLCSVEIQPTEAFFGQGTRLTVV.

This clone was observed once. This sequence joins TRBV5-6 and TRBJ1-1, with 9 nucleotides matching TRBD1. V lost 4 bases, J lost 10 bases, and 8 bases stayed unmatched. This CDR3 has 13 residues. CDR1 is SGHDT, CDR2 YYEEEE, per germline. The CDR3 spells CASSQSGTGSAFF. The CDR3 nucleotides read TGTGCCAGCAGCCAGTCCGGGACAGGGTCAGCTTTCTTT.

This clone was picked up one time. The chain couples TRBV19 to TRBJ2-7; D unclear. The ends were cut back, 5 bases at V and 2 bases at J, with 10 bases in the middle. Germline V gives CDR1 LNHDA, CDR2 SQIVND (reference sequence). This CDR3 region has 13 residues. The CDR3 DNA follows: TGTGCCAGTAGTCCCGGTCTCCCCTACGAGCAGTACTTC. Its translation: CASSPGLPYEQYF.

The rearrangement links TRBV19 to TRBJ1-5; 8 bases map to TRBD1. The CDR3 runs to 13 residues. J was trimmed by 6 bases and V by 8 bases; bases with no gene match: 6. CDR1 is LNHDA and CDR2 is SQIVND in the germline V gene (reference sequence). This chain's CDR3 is CASSDRDLQPQHF. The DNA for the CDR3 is TGTGCCAGTTCGGACAGGGACCTTCAGCCCCAGCATTTT.

In nucleotides, the CDR3 is TGTGCCAGCAGTGAAATCGAGATCGTAGGGGCCAACGTCCTGACTTTC. It codes for CASSEIEIVGANVLTF. V and J are TRBV6-1 and TRBJ2-6; D gene unclear. This CDR3 comprises 16 residues. The V and J ends lost 2 bases and 4 bases respectively, with 12 bases between them. Germline assignment: CDR1 MNHNS and CDR2 SASEGT.

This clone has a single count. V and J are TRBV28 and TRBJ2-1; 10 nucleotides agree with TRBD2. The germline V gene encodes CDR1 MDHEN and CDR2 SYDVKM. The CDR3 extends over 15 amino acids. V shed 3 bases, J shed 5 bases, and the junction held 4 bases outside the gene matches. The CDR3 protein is CASSFTSGIDNEQFF. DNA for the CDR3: TGTGCCAGCAGTTTTACTAGCGGGATTGACAATGAGCAGTTCTTC.

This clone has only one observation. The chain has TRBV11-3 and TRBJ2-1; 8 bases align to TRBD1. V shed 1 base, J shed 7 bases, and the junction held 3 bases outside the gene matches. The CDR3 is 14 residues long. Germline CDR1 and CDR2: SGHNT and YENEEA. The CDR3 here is CASSLAQGANEQFF. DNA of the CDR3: TGTGCCAGCAGCTTAGCGCAGGGGGCAAATGAGCAGTTCTTC.

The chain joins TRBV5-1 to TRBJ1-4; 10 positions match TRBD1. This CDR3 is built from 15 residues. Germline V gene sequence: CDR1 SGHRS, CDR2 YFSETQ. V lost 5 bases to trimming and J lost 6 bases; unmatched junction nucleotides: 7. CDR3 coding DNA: TGCGCCAGCAGAACTACCGGGACAGGGGATGAAAAACTGTTTTTT. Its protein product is CASRTTGTGDEKLFF.

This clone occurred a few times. DNA of the CDR3: TGTGCCAGCAGCCGATCCGACGGGGGAGGCACTGAAGCTTTCTTT. Translation: CASSRSDGGGTEAFF. The genes are TRBV3-1 (or the pseudogene TRBV3-2) and TRBJ1-1; a weak D match, TRBD1 (5 bases). The CDR3 is 15 amino acids. V lost 4 bases and J 4 bases, leaving 16 bases between the germline ends. Germline V gene data show CDR1 as LGHDT and CDR2 as YNNKEL (reference sequence).

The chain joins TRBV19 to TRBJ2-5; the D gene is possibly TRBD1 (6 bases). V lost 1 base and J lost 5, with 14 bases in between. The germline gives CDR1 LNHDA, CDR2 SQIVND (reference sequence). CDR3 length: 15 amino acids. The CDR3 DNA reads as TGTGCCAGTAGTATAGTTGGCAGGGGACGGGAGACCCAGTACTTC. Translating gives CASSIVGRGRETQYF.

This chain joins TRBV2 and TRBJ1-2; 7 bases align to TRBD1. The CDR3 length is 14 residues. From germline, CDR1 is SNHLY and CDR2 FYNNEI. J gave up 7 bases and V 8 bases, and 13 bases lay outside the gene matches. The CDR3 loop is CASFYAEGASGYTF. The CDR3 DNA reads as TGTGCCAGCTTTTACGCTGAGGGGGCGAGTGGCTACACCTTC.

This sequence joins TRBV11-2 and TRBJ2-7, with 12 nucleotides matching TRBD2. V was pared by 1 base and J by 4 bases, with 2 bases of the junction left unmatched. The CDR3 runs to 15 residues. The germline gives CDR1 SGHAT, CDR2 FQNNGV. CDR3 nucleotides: TGTGCCAGCAGCTTAGCACTAGCGGGAGGTTACGAGCAGTACTTC. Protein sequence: CASSLALAGGYEQYF.

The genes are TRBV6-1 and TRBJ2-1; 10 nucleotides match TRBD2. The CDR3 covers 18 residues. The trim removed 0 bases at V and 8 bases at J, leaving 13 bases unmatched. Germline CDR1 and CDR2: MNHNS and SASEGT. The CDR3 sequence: CASSEAWASGSVNHEQFF. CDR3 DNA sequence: TGTGCCAGCAGTGAAGCATGGGCTAGCGGGAGCGTGAACCATGAGCAGTTCTTC.

DNA of the CDR3: TGTGCCAGCAGCTTATGGACAGCGCTTAATGAAAAACTGTTTTTT. Translating it yields CASSLWTALNEKLFF. J is TRBJ1-4 and V is TRBV7-9; D perhaps matches TRBD1 (6 bases). Per germline, CDR1 SEHNR and CDR2 FQNEAQ (reference sequence). V dropped 2 bases and J dropped 4 bases, with 11 bases sitting between them. This CDR3 has 15 residues.